This T cell receptor beta chain was found in a study of blood T cell repertoires in COVID-19. At the level of the study: The analysed material was cDNA or gDNA that came from T cells, B-cell-depleted T cells, or PBMCs.

V was shortened by 0 bases and J by 4 bases, with 12 bases between the two germline ends. The CDR3 runs 15 residues. The assay was immunoSEQ multiplex PCR, and TCRdb's table has in-frame clones only and misses some. The repertoire holds about 260,000 clones, with over 70% as singletons. The specimen was peripheral blood. The chain carries TRBV23-1 and TRBJ1-2, with D possibly TRBD1 on 6 matching bases. TRBV23-1 is treated as an ORF (open reading frame) with a function not yet certain. The TCR comes from a woman aged 40-49 years who had recovered from COVID-19. This chain's CDR3 is CASSQSAGAVYGYTF. As DNA, the CDR3 is TGCGCCAGCAGTCAATCAGCGGGGGCAGTCTATGGCTACACCTTC.